This TCR beta chain was captured by sequencing in a study of T cells in Graves' hyperthyroidism and ophthalmopathy. Study-wide context: Peripheral blood was drawn at first diagnosis, prior to all treatment.

This clonotype was seen a handful of times. Its matching antigen is unknown. PBMCs were derived from 10 ml fresh peripheral blood. CDR1 and CDR2 (germline): MNHEY, SMNVEV (reference sequence). Trimming took off 2 bases at V and 4 bases at J, with 18 bases between the two ends. This CDR3 is built from 16 residues. General study results and limits: Blood shared most expanded thyroid clonotypes above 0.001. A 13 V-J signature model discriminated ophthalmopathy versus stable hyperthyroidism.

Template material for amplifying TCR beta CDR3 regions consisted of RNA transcripts. HTBI primers were used for first-round RT-PCR of the TCR CDR3. TCRdb analysed the multiplex PCR reads with MiXCR anew, one entry per CDR3 protein. The repertoire holds about 700,000 distinct CDR3 sequences, with 11% to 15% as singletons. This TCR was recovered from a woman younger than 30 with Graves' hyperthyroidism. The source material was blood. The chain joins TRBV27 to TRBJ2-7; D is possibly TRBD2 (6 bases). Here the CDR3 reads CASSLGPTRSRYEQYF. The CDR3 DNA follows: TGTGCCAGCAGTTTAGGACCGACTAGGTCAAGGTACGAGCAGTACTTC.